What follows are 16 T cell receptor beta chains derived from one specimen sequenced in a study of T cells in Graves' hyperthyroidism and ophthalmopathy. TCR beta CDR3 region amplification was performed from RNA transcripts. HTBI primers were the set used in a first-round RT-PCR of the TCR CDR3. TCRdb ran MiXCR on the multiplex PCR reads and lists one entry per CDR3 protein. This repertoire shows about 640,000 distinct CDR3 sequences, more than 20% found once; its top ten account for 34%. The sample comprised blood. The receptors originated from a man younger than 40 with Graves' ophthalmopathy.

This clonotype was seen at least ten times. The rearrangement links TRBV20-1 to TRBJ1-3; D is unclear. The germline V gene encodes CDR1 DFQATT and CDR2 SNEGSKA (reference sequence). The V end lost 6 bases, the J end lost 4 bases, and 16 bases lay between the germline ends. CDR3 length: 14 amino acids. The CDR3 DNA reads TGCAGTGCCGCAGAGTCGTCCCGGGGAAACACCATATATTTT. Protein: CSAAESSRGNTIYF.

The rearrangement uses TRBV5-6 and TRBJ2-4; 7 nucleotides line up with TRBD2. With V trimmed by 1 base and J by 2 bases, 12 bases remained unmatched. Germline V gene data show CDR1 as SGHDT and CDR2 as YYEEEE. The CDR3 totals 18 residues. CDR3 sequence (DNA): TGTGCCAGCAGCTTGTTTTTCGGGGGGAGAGGTACCAAAAACATTCAGTACTTC. Encoded protein: CASSLFFGGRGTKNIQYF.

This clonotype came up many times. The genes are TRBV12-3 or TRBV12-4 and TRBJ2-5, with TRBD2 matching 7 bases. J lost 0 bases, V lost 5 bases, and 9 bases had no gene match. The CDR3 spans 16 residues. CDR3 sequence reads: CASSPGLRQYQETQYF. The CDR3 DNA sequence: TGTGCCAGCAGTCCGGGACTACGTCAGTACCAAGAGACCCAGTACTTC.

The V call is TRBV29-1, the J call TRBJ2-7; the D gene is possibly TRBD1 (6 bases). CDR3 length equals 12 residues. The V gene lost 5 bases and the J gene lost 5 bases, with 13 bases spanning the gap. Germline V lookup: CDR1 SQVTM, CDR2 ANQGSEA. The CDR3 nucleotides are TGCAGCGTTTCAGGGGTTATCAACGAGCAGTACTTC. This codes for CSVSGVINEQYF.

In this sample, this clonotype turned up many times. The chain combines TRBV12-3 or TRBV12-4 with TRBJ1-5; D possibly corresponds to TRBD1 (5 bases). This CDR3 region has 17 residues. The V end lost 3 bases, the J end lost 4 bases, and 19 bases lay between the germline ends. In nucleotides, the CDR3 is TGTGCCAGCAGTTTCGCCGGGTCCGGGGCACGGAATCAGCCCCAGCATTTT. It yields the protein CASSFAGSGARNQPQHF.

This clonotype was observed many times. The V gene is TRBV12-3 or TRBV12-4, the J gene TRBJ1-2; 9 nucleotides agree with TRBD1. J was trimmed by 8 bases and V by 6 bases; bases with no gene match: 7. The CDR3 consists of 13 residues. In DNA, the CDR3 is TGTGCCAGCAGCGCAACAGGGGGCGAAGGCTACACCTTC. Protein sequence: CASSATGGEGYTF.

This clonotype was recorded many times. The V and J genes are TRBV11-2 and TRBJ2-7, with 10 bases matching TRBD1. CDR3 length equals 15 residues. V lost 5 bases, J lost 6 bases, and 10 bases stayed unmatched. Germline lookup yields CDR1 SGHAT and CDR2 FQNNGV. DNA of the CDR3: TGTGCCAGCAGCGTGTCGCCGGGACAGGGGCCCGAGCAGTACTTC. It yields the protein CASSVSPGQGPEQYF.

This clonotype was picked up many times. The V gene is TRBV28, the J gene TRBJ1-1, with D perhaps matching TRBD1 (5 bases). Germline values: CDR1 MDHEN, CDR2 SYDVKM. The V end was cut by 7 bases, the J end by 1 base, with 13 bases between. The CDR3 consists of 14 residues. This CDR3 is CASTLQETNTEAFF. In DNA, the CDR3 is TGTGCCAGCACTCTACAGGAGACGAACACTGAAGCTTTCTTT.

This clonotype was detected a few times. J is TRBJ2-1 and V is TRBV7-3; either TRBD1 or TRBD2 may supply D (6 bases each). CDR1 and CDR2 (germline): SGHTA, FQGTGA. Trimming removed 3 bases at V and 10 bases at J, with 16 bases between. CDR3 size: 14 residues. DNA of the CDR3: TGTGCCAGCAGCTTCTCCTCAAGGGGGGCCGAGCAGTTCTTC. This sequence encodes CASSFSSRGAEQFF.

CDR3 region: CASSLGQGIETQYF. CDR3 DNA sequence: TGTGCCAGTAGTCTAGGGCAGGGTATAGAGACCCAGTACTTC. The rearrangement links TRBV19 to TRBJ2-5; a possible D gene is TRBD1 (5 bases). The CDR3 sequence is 14 residues long. Trimming pared 5 bases from V and 4 bases from J, leaving 14 bases between. Looked up from germline, CDR1 is LNHDA and CDR2 is SQIVND (reference sequence). Filled out from reference TRBV19 and TRBJ2-5, the complete variable domain reads DGGITQSPKYLFRKEGQNVTLSCEQNLNHDAMYWYRQDPGQGLRLIYYSQIVNDFQKGDIAEGYSVSREKKESFPLTVTSAQKNPTAFYLCASSLGQGIETQYFGPGTRLLVL.

This chain connects TRBV6-1 to TRBJ1-1; 7 nucleotides align to TRBD1. Germline V lookup: CDR1 MNHNS, CDR2 SASEGT. The CDR3 is 15 amino acids. After removal of 5 bases from V and 0 bases from J, the junction contained 6 bases not matched to a gene. CDR3 in amino acids: CASSYMTGLNTEAFF. The CDR3 DNA reads TGTGCCAGCAGTTACATGACAGGGCTGAACACTGAAGCTTTCTTT.

This clonotype was observed a few times. This sequence joins TRBV30 and TRBJ1-5; D not certain. CDR1 and CDR2 from the germline V gene are GTSNPN and SVGIG (reference sequence). V gave up 3 bases and J gave up 4 bases, with 10 bases separating them. The CDR3 contains 13 residues. Here the CDR3 reads CAWRRSPNQPQHF. CDR3 DNA sequence: TGTGCCTGGAGGCGGAGCCCAAATCAGCCCCAGCATTTT.

This chain joins TRBV6-1 and TRBJ2-1, with TRBD1 identical over 9 bases. The ends lost 4 bases at V and 7 bases at J; junction bases unmatched: 11. The CDR3 spans 16 residues. In germline, CDR1 is MNHNS, CDR2 SASEGT. The CDR3 bases are TGTGCCAGCAGTGGCCACTCCGGGACAGGGTCGAATGAGCAGTTCTTC. Its translation is CASSGHSGTGSNEQFF.

A single count supports this clonotype. The chain couples TRBV2 to TRBJ2-1; D perhaps matches TRBD2 (7 bases). In germline, CDR1 is SNHLY, CDR2 FYNNEI. The CDR3 loop spans 15 amino acids. V was shortened by 7 bases and J by 6 bases, with 19 bases between the two germline ends. CDR3 amino acids: CASTRRGGGGNEQFF. The CDR3 coding sequence is TGTGCCAGCACTCGAAGGGGGGGCGGTGGCAATGAGCAGTTCTTC.

This clonotype was detected ten times or more. This chain connects TRBV20-1 to TRBJ2-7, with TRBD2 matching 10 bases. This CDR3 has 13 residues. The germline CDR1 and CDR2 sequences are DFQATT and SNEGSKA (reference sequence). The J segment lost 3 bases and the V segment lost 3 bases, leaving 2 bases of the junction unmatched. The CDR3 protein is CSASLAGDYEQYF. For the CDR3, the DNA is TGCAGTGCTAGTCTAGCGGGAGACTACGAGCAGTACTTC.

This chain connects TRBV6-1 to TRBJ2-6; tentatively, D is TRBD1 (5 bases). The CDR3 covers 16 residues. V was cut by 8 bases and J by 0 bases, with 14 bases left in between. Germline assignment: CDR1 MNHNS and CDR2 SASEGT. This chain's CDR3 is CASLGREGSGANVLTF. CDR3 nucleotides: TGTGCCAGCCTGGGCAGGGAAGGCTCTGGGGCCAACGTCCTGACTTTC.